This TCR beta chain stems from a study of vaccination and CD4 T cells after COVID-19. Sample treatment: approximately nine-day PBMC culture with coronavirus spike peptide pools or control peptides (ViraFEST assay). Approximately 1.8 million PBMCs per well were cultured with around 10 IU/ml IL-2 and 9 to 10 ug/ml peptide pools. This CDR3 comprises 13 residues. Per germline, CDR1 MNHNS and CDR2 SASEGT. With V trimmed by 5 bases and J by 0 bases, 0 bases remained unmatched. In its sample, this clonotype is medium-sized (0.01 to 0.1%). Antigen specificity is unknown. Cultured CD4+ T cell DNA was sequenced using the Oncomine TCR Beta short-read assay. TCRdb reanalysed the PCR reads using MiXCR and keeps one entry per CDR3 protein. The sample lists about 20,000 distinct CDR3 sequences; about 43% were seen once.

This receptor was taken from a human donor who had recovered from COVID-19. The V gene is TRBV6-1, the J gene TRBJ1-2; 7 bases match TRBD1. This sample comprised CD4+ T cells from blood, cultured in vitro, obtained after SARS-CoV-2 vaccination. DNA for the CDR3: TGTGCCAGCAGTCAGGGGGCTAACTATGGCTACACCTTC. Translated, it gives CASSQGANYGYTF.